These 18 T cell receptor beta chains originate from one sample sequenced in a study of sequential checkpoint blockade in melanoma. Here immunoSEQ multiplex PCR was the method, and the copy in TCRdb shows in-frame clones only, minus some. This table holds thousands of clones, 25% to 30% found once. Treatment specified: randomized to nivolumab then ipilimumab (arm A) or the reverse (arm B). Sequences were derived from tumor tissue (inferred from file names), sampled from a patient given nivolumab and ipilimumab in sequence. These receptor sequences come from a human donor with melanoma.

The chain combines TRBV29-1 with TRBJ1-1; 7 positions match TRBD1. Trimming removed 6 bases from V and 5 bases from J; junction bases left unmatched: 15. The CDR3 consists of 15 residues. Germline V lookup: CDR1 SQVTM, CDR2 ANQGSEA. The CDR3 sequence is CSVGQVGYPSTEAFF. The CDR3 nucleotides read TGCAGCGTCGGACAGGTCGGGTATCCGAGTACTGAAGCTTTCTTT.

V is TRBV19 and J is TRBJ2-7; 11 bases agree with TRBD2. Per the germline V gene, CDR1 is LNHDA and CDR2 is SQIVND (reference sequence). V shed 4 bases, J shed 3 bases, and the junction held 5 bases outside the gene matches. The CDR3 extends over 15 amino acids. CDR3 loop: CASSKLAGDDYEQYF. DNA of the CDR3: TGTGCCAGTAGTAAACTAGCGGGGGATGACTACGAGCAGTACTTC.

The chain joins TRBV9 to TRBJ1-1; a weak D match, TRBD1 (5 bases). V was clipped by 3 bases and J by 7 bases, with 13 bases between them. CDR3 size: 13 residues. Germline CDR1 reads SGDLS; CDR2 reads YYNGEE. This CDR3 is CASSAGTHREAFF. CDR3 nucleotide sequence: TGTGCCAGCAGCGCCGGGACTCACCGTGAAGCTTTCTTT. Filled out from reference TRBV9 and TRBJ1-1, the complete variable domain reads DSGVTQTPKHLITATGQRVTLRCSPRSGDLSVYWYQQSLDQGLQFLIQYYNGEERAKGNILERFSAQQFPDLHSELNLSSLELGDSALYFCASSAGTHREAFFGQGTRLTVV.

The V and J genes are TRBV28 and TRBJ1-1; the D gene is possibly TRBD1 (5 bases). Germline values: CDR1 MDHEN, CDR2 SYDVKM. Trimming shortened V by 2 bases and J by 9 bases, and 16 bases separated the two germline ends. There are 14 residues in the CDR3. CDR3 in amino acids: CASSLGQGGGKAFF. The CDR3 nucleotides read TGTGCCAGCAGTTTAGGGCAGGGTGGAGGAAAAGCTTTCTTT.

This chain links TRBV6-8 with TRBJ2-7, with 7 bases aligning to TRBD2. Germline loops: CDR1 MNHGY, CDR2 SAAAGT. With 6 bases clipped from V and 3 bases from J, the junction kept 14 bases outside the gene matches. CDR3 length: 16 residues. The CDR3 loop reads CASSPSPGLTYYEQYF. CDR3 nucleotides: TGTGCCAGCAGCCCTTCTCCGGGACTAACCTACTACGAGCAGTACTTC.

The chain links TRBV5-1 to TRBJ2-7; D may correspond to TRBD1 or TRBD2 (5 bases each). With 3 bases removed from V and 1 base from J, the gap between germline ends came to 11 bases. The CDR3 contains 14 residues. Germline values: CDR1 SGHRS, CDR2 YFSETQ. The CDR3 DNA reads TGCGCCAGCAGCTCCCGGGACGGGTCCTACGAGCAGTACTTC. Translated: CASSSRDGSYEQYF. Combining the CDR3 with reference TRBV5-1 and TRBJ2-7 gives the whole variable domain KAGVTQTPRYLIKTRGQQVTLSCSPISGHRSVSWYQQTPGQGLQFLFEYFSETQRNKGNFPGRFSGRQFSNSRSEMNVSTLELGDSALYLCASSSRDGSYEQYFGPGTRLTVT.

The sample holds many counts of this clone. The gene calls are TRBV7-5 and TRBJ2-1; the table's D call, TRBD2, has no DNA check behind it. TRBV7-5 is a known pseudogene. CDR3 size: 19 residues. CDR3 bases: TGTGCCAGCAGCCCCCGAGGCGGGGCGGGGACTAGGGTGTACAATGAGCAGTTCTTC. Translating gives CASSPRGGAGTRVYNEQFF.

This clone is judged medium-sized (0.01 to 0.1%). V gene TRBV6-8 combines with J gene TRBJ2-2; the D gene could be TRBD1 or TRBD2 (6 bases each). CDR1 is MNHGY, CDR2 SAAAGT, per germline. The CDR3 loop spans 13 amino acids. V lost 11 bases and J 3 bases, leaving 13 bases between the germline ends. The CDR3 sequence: CASWRGYTGELFF. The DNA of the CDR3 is TGTGCCTCCTGGAGGGGGTACACCGGGGAGCTGTTTTTT.

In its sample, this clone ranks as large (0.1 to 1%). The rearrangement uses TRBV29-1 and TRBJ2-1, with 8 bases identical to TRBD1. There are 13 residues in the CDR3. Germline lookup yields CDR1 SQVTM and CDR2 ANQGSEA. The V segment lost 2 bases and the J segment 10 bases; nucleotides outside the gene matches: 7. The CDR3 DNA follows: TGCAGCGTTGAATGGACAGGGCAGTGGGAGCAGTTCTTC. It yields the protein CSVEWTGQWEQFF.

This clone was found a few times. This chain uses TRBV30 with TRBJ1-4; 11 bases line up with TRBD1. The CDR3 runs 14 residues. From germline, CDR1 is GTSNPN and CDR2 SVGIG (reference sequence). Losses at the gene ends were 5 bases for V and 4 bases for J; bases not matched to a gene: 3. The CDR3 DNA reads TGTGCCTGGGGACAGGGGGCCGGTAATGAAAAACTGTTTTTT. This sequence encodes CAWGQGAGNEKLFF.

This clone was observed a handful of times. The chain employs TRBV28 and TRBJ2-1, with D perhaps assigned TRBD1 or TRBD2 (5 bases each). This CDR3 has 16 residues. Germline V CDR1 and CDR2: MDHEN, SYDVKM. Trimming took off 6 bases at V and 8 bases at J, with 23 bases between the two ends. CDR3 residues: CASSARPGRPEDEQFF. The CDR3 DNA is TGTGCCAGCAGCGCTAGACCGGGACGGCCAGAAGATGAGCAGTTCTTC. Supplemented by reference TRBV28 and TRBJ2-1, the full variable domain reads DVKVTQSSRYLVKRTGEKVFLECVQDMDHENMFWYRQDPGLGLRLIYFSYDVKMKEKGDIPEGYSVSREKKERFSLILESASTNQTSMYLCASSARPGRPEDEQFFGPGTRLTVL.

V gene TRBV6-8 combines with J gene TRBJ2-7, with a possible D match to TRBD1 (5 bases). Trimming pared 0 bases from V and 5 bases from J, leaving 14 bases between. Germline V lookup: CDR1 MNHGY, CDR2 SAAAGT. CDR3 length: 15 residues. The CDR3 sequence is CASSYSIRAPDEQYF. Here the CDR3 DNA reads TGTGCCAGCAGTTACTCGATCAGGGCCCCGGACGAGCAGTACTTC.

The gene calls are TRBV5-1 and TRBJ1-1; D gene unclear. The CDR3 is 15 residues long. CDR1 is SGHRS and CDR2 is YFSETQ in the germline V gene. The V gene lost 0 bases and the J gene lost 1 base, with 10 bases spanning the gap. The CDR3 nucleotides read TGCGCCAGCAGCTTGGAAGGAGGGAGGAACACTGAAGCTTTCTTT. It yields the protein CASSLEGGRNTEAFF.

CDR3 sequence: CSVHLGGYGYTF. CDR3 in DNA: TGCAGCGTTCACTTGGGAGGCTATGGCTACACCTTC. The V call is TRBV29-1, the J call TRBJ1-2; no reliable D call. Trimming took 5 bases from V and 4 from J, leaving 11 bases between them. Germline CDR1 reads SQVTM; CDR2 reads ANQGSEA. This CDR3 is built from 12 residues.

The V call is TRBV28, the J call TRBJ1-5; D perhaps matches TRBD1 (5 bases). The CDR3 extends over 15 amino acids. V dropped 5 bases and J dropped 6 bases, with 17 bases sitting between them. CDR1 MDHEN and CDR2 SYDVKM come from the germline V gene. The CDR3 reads CASSPPRAIGQPQHF. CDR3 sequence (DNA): TGTGCCAGCAGTCCCCCCAGGGCTATAGGTCAGCCCCAGCATTTT.

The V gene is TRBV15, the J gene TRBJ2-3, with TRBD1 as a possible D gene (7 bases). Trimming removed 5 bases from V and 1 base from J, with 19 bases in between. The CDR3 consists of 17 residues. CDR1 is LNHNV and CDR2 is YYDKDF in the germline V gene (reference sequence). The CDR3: CATSGYMSRGGTDTQYF. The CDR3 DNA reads TGTGCCACCAGCGGGTATATGAGCAGGGGGGGCACAGATACGCAGTATTTT.

The CDR3 DNA reads TGTGCCAGCAGCTTAAATAGTGGACCACCGGGGGCAGATACGCAGTATTTT. Its translation: CASSLNSGPPGADTQYF. The chain joins TRBV7-5 to TRBJ2-3; the D call TRBD2 from the table was never checked on the DNA. TRBV7-5 is marked as a pseudogene. CDR3 length: 17 amino acids.

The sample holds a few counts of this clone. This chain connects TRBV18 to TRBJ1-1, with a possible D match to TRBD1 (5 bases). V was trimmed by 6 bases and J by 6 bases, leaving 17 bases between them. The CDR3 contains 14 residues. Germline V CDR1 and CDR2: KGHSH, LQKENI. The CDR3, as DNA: TGTGCCAGCTCCCTACAGGCCCCAGTGCCTGAAGCTTTCTTT. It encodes CASSLQAPVPEAFF. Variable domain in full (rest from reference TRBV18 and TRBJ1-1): NAGVMQNPRHLVRRRGQEARLRCSPMKGHSHVYWYRQLPEEGLKFMVYLQKENIIDESGMPKERFSAEFPKEGPSILRIQQVVRGDSAAYFCASSLQAPVPEAFFGQGTRLTVV.